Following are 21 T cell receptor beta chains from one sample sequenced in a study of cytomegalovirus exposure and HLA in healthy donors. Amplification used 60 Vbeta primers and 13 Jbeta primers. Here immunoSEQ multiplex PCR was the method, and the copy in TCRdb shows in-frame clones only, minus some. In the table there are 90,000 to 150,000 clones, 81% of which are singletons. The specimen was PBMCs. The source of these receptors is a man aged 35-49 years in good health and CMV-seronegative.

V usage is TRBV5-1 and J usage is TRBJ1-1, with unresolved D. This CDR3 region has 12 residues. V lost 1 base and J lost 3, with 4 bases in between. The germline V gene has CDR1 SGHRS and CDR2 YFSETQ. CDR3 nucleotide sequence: TGCGCCAGCAGCTTGTTAGACACTGAAGCTTTCTTT. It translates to CASSLLDTEAFF.

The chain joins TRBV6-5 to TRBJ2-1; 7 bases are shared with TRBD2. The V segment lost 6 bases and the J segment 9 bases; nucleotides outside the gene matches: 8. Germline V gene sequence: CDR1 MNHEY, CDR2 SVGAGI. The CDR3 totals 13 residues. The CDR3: CASSPTSVAEQFF. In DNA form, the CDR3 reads TGTGCCAGCAGCCCTACTAGCGTGGCTGAGCAGTTCTTC.

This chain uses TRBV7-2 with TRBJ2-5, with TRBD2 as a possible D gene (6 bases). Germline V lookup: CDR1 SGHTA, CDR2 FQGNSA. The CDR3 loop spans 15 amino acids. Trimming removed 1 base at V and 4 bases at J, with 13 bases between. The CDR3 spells CASSLGARRGETQYF. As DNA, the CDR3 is TGTGCCAGCAGCTTAGGGGCCCGGCGGGGAGAGACCCAGTACTTC.

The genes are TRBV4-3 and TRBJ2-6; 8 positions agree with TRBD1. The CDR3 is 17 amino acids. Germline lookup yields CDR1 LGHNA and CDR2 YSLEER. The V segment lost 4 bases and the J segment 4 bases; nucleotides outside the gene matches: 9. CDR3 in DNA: TGCGCCAGCAGCCGTGGACAGGGTGAATCCGGGGCCAACGTCCTGACTTTC. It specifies CASSRGQGESGANVLTF.

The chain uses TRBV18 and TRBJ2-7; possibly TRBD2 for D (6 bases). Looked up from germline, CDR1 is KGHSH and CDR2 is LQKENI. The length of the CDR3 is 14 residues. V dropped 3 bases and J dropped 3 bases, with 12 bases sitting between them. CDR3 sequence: CASSPSGGSYEQYF. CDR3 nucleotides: TGTGCCAGCTCACCCTCTGGGGGGAGCTACGAGCAGTACTTC.

CDR3 DNA: TGTGCCAGCAGCTTTGCGGGGGATGAGACCCAGTACTTC. Its protein is CASSFAGDETQYF. The chain carries TRBV7-9 and TRBJ2-5; 7 bases align to TRBD2. The CDR3 has 13 amino acids. Trimming removed 3 bases from V and 5 bases from J; junction bases left unmatched: 3. Germline-derived CDR1 and CDR2 are SEHNR and FQNEAQ (reference sequence). Full variable domain (remainder filled in from reference TRBV7-9 and TRBJ2-5): DTGVSQNPRHKITKRGQNVTFRCDPISEHNRLYWYRQTLGQGPEFLTYFQNEAQLEKSRLLSDRFSAERPKGSFSTLEIQRTEQGDSAMYLCASSFAGDETQYFGPGTRLLVL.

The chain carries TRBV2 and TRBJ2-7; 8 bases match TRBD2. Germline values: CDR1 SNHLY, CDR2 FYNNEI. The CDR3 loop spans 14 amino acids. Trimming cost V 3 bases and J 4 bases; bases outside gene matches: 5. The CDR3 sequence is CASSDWTSSYEQYF. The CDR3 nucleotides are TGTGCCAGCAGTGACTGGACTAGCAGTTACGAGCAGTACTTC. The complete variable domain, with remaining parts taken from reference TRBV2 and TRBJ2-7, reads EPEVTQTPSHQVTQMGQEVILRCVPISNHLYFYWYRQILGQKVEFLVSFYNNEISEKSEIFDDQFSVERPDGSNFTLKIRSTKLEDSAMYFCASSDWTSSYEQYFGPGTRLTVT.

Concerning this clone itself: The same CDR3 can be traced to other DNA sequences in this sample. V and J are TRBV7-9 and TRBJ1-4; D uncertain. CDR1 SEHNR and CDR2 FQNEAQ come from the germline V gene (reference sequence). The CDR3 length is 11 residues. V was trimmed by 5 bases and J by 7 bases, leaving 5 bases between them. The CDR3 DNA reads TGTGCCAGCAGCCCGAGTGAAAAACTGTTTTTT. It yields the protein CASSPSEKLFF.

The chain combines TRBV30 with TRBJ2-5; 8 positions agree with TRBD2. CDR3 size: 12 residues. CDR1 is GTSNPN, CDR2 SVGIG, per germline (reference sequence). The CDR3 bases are TGTGCGTCGGGGGGGACGTATACGACCCAGTACTTC. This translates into CASGGTYTTQYF. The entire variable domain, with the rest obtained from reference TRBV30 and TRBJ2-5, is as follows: SQTIHQWPATLVQPVGSPLSLECTVEGTSNPNLYWYRQAAGRGLQLLFYSVGIGQISSEVPQNLSASRPQDRQFILSSKKLLLSDSGFYLCASGGTYTTQYFGPGTRLLVL.

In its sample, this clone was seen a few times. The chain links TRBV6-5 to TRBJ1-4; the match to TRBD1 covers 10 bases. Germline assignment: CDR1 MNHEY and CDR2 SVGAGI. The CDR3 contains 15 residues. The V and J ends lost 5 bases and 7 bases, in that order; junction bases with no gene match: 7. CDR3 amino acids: CASSTLTGGGEKLFF. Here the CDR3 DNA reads TGTGCCAGCAGTACGCTGACAGGGGGCGGTGAAAAACTGTTTTTT.

CDR3 bases: TGTGCCAGCAGCTTATTCCCAGGGCTAAATGAGCAGTTCTTC. It yields the protein CASSLFPGLNEQFF. V gene TRBV7-8 combines with J gene TRBJ2-1; weak D call: TRBD1 (5 bases). This CDR3 spans 14 amino acids. Germline CDR1 reads SGHVS; CDR2 reads FQNEAQ. The ends were cut back, 2 bases at V and 7 bases at J, with 12 bases in the middle.

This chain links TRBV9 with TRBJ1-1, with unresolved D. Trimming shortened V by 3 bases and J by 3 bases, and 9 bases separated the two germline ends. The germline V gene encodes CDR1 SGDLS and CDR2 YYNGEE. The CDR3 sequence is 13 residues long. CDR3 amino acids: CASSAWGDTEAFF. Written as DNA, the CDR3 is TGTGCCAGCAGCGCTTGGGGAGACACTGAAGCTTTCTTT.

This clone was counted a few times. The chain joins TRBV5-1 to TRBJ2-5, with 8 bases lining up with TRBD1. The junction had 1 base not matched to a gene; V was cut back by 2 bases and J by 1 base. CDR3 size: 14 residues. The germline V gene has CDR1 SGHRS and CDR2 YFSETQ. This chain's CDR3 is CASSLGQGQETQYF. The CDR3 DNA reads TGCGCCAGCAGCTTAGGACAGGGCCAAGAGACCCAGTACTTC.

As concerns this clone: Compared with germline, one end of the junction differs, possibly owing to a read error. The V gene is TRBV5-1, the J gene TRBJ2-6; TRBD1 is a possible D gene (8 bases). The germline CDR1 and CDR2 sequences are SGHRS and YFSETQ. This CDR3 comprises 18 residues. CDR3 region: CASRYRQGTIFGANGLTF. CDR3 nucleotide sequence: TGCGCCAGCAGATATCGACAGGGGACTATCTTTGGGGCCAACGGCCTGACTTTC.

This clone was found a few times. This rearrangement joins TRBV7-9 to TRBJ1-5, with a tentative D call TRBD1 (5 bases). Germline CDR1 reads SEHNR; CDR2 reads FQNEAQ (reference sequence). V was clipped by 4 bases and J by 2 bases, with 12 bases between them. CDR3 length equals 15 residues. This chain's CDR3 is CASSYGGQGNQPQHF. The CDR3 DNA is TGTGCCAGCAGCTACGGCGGACAAGGCAATCAGCCCCAGCATTTT.

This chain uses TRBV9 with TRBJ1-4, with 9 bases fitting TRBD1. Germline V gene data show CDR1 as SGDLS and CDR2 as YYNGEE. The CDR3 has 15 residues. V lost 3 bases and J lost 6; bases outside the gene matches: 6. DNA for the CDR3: TGTGCCAGCAGCGCCCGGGACAGGGCCGATGAAAAACTGTTTTTT. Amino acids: CASSARDRADEKLFF.

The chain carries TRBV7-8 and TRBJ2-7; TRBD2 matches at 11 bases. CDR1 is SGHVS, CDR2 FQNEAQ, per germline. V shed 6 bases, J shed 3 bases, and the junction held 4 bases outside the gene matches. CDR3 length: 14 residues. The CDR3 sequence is CASRAGTSGYEQYF. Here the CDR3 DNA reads TGTGCCAGCAGGGCCGGGACTAGCGGCTACGAGCAGTACTTC.

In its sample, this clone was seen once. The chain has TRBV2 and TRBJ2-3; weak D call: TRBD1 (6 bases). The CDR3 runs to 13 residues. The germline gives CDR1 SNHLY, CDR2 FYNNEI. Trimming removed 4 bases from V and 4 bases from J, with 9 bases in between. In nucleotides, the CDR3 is TGTGCCAGCAGTGGACAGGTGGCAGATACGCAGTATTTT. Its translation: CASSGQVADTQYF.

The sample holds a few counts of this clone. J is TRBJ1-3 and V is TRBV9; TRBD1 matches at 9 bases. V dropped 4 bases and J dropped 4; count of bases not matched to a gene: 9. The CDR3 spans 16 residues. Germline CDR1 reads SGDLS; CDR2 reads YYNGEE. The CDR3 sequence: CASSFGDRASGNTIYF. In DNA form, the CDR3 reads TGTGCCAGCAGCTTCGGGGACAGGGCCTCGGGAAACACCATATATTTT.

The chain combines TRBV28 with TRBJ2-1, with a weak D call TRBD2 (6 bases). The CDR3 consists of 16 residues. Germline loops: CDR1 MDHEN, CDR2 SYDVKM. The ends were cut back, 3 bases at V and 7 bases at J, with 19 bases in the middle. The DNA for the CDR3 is TGTGCCAGCAGTTTCGATAGGGGAGGAAGAAGTAATGAGCAGTTCTTC. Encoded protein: CASSFDRGGRSNEQFF.

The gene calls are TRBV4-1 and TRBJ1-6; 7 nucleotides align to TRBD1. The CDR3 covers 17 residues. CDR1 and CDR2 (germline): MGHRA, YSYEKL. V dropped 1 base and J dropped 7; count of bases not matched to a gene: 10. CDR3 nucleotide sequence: TGCGCCAGCAGCCAAGCTGGGATGACAGGGAACAATTCACCCCTCCACTTT. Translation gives CASSQAGMTGNNSPLHF.